The rows below give T cell receptor beta chains drawn from one sample of a study of identical twins. TCRdb reanalysed the 5' RACE reads using MiXCR and keeps one entry per CDR3 protein. The sample has 1.5 million to 2 million distinct CDR3 sequences; under 35% are singletons. Sequenced input: cord blood. These TCRs come from a newborn girl in good health. Both conserved end residues are part of each CDR3. A D gene is named only where the DNA matches it firmly. Clone size is shown for a subset of rows, as once, few, many or a class of expanded clone.

many	.	TRBJ1-2	TRBV12-3/TRBV12-4	CASSLQQNYGYTF	TGTGCCAGCAGTTTACAGCAGAACTATGGCTACACCTTC
many	.	TRBJ1-2	TRBV9	CASSVGQRGYTF	TGTGCCAGCAGCGTAGGTCAGCGCGGCTACACCTTC
few	.	TRBJ1-2	TRBV2	CASLLGGNYGYTF	TGTGCCAGCCTCCTGGGGGGTAACTATGGCTACACCTTC
.	TRBD1	TRBJ2-7	TRBV5-1	CASRPKTGTGEGNEQYF	TGCGCCAGCAGGCCCAAAACCGGGACAGGGGAGGGCAATGAGCAGTACTTC
.	.	TRBJ2-3	TRBV21-1	CASSKGTSADTQYF	TGTGCCAGCAGCAAGGGGACTAGCGCAGATACGCAGTATTTT
.	.	TRBJ2-5	TRBV19	CASSIEVQAETQYF	TGTGCCAGTAGTATAGAGGTCCAGGCGGAGACCCAGTACTTC
.	.	TRBJ1-3	TRBV12-3/TRBV12-4	CASTSLNTIYF	TGTGCCAGCACCTCTTTAAACACCATATATTTT
.	TRBD2	TRBJ2-1	TRBV20-1	CSARDRWGLAANEQFF	TGCAGTGCTAGAGATCGGTGGGGACTAGCGGCCAATGAGCAGTTCTTC
many	TRBD1	TRBJ1-1	TRBV12-3/TRBV12-4	CASSLGQGRNTEAFF	TGTGCCAGCAGTTTGGGACAGGGTAGGAACACTGAAGCTTTCTTT
once	TRBD1	TRBJ1-6	TRBV20-1	CSARDIGAGGVNSPLHF	TGCAGTGCTAGAGATATTGGGGCAGGGGGCGTAAATTCACCCCTCCACTTT
.	.	TRBJ2-3	TRBV7-9	CASSLIPGGGGTDTQYF	TGTGCCAGCAGCTTAATCCCCGGGGGCGGGGGCACAGATACGCAGTATTTT
.	TRBD2	TRBJ2-2	TRBV5-1	CASSSLGLAGDTGELFF	TGCGCCAGCAGCTCCCTTGGACTAGCGGGAGACACCGGGGAGCTGTTTTTT